This T cell receptor (beta chain) was retrieved from a study of blood T cell repertoires in COVID-19. Trimming cost V 0 bases and J 0 bases; bases outside gene matches: 6. The CDR3 length is 16 residues. Germline assignment: CDR1 GTSNPN and CDR2 SVGIG (reference sequence). Measured with immunoSEQ multiplex PCR; TCRdb has only the in-frame clones, and not every one. The sample yields 150,000 to 180,000 clones, approximately 85% seen once. This chain links TRBV30 with TRBJ2-3; 7 bases fit TRBD2. Sequencing was performed on peripheral blood. This TCR was recovered from a man aged 60-69 years with COVID-19, enrolled during active disease. The CDR3 region has the DNA TGTGCCTGGAGTGTGGGTAGCGGGTCTAGCACAGATACGCAGTATTTT. Translated, it gives CAWSVGSGSSTDTQYF. The complete variable domain, with remaining parts taken from reference TRBV30 and TRBJ2-3, reads SQTIHQWPATLVQPVGSPLSLECTVEGTSNPNLYWYRQAAGRGLQLLFYSVGIGQISSEVPQNLSASRPQDRQFILSSKKLLLSDSGFYLCAWSVGSGSSTDTQYFGPGTRLTVL.